This note documents a single T cell receptor (beta chain) sequence. Using immunoSEQ multiplex PCR, the repertoire was profiled, and TCRdb retains in-frame clones only, with some absent. The sample records about 97,000 clones, 95% to 96% being singletons. The data belong to a study of technical replicates of blood from a few donors. CDR3 size: 14 residues. Germline V gene lookup returns CDR1 SGHAT and CDR2 FQNNGV. V shed 5 bases and J 7 bases; nucleotides not matched to a gene: 7. What was sequenced was T cells isolated from PBMCs. The clonotype was recovered from a human donor in good health. J is TRBJ1-4 and V is TRBV11-2; 7 bases are a match to TRBD1. Here the CDR3 reads CASSTRQGSEKLFF. CDR3 bases: TGTGCCAGCAGCACACGACAGGGAAGTGAAAAACTGTTTTTT.